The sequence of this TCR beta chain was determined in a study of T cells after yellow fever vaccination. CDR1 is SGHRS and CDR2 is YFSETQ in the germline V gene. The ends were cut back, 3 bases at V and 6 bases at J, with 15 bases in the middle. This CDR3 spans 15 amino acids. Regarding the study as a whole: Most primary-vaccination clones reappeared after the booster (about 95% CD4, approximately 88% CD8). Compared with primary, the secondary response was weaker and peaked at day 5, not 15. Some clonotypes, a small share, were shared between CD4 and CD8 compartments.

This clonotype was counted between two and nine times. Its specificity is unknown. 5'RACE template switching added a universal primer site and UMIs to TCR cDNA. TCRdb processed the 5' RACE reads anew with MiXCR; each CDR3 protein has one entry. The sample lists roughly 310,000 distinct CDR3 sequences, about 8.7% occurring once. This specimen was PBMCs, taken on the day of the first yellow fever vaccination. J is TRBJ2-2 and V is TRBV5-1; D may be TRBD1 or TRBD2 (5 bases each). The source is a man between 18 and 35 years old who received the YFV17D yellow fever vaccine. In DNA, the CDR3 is TGCGCCAGCAGCTACCTCGAGGGGTCTTCCGGGGAGCTGTTTTTT. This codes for CASSYLEGSSGELFF.